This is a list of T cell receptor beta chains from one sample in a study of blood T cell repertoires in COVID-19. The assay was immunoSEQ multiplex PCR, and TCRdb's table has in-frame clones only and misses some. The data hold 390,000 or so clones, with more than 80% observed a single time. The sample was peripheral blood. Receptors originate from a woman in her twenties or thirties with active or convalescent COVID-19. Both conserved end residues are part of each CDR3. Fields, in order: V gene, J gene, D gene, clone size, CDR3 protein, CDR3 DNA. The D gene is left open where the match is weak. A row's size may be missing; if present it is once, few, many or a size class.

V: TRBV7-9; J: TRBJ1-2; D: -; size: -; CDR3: CASSSDSYGYTF; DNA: TGTGCCAGCAGCTCGGACAGCTATGGCTACACCTTC
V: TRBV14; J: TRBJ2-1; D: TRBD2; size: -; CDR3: CASSQAKLAGGWGEQFF; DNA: TGTGCCAGCAGCCAAGCAAAGTTAGCGGGGGGCTGGGGTGAGCAGTTCTTC
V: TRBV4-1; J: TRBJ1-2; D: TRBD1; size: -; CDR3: CASSQDNPPRIGGGPHYGYTF; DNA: TGCGCCAGCAGCCAAGACAATCCCCCACGTATTGGAGGGGGCCCTCACTATGGCTACACCTTC
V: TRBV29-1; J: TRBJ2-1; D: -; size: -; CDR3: CSVGSGGISYNEQFF; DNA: TGCAGCGTCGGAAGCGGAGGTATCTCCTACAATGAGCAGTTCTTC
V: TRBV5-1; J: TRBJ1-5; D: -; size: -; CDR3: CASSLGTGSAQPQHF; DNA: TGCGCCAGCAGCTTGGGCACAGGGTCGGCTCAGCCCCAGCATTTT
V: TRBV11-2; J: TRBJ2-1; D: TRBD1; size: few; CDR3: CASSTGVLSNEQFF; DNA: TGTGCCAGCAGTACAGGGGTTTTATCTAATGAGCAGTTCTTC
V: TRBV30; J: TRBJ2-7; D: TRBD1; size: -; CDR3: CAWSVQGYTYEQYF; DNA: TGTGCCTGGAGTGTACAGGGGTACACCTACGAGCAGTACTTC
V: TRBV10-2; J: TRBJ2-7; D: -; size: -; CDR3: CASGLPNSYEQYF; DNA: TGCGCCAGTGGACTCCCGAACTCCTACGAGCAGTACTTC
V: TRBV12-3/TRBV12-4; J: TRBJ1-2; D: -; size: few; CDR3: CADLCRYGYTF; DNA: TGTGCTGACTTATGTAGATATGGCTACACCTTC
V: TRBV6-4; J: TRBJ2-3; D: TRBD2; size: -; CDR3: CASSDLGGEADTQYF; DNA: TGTGCCAGCAGTGATCTCGGGGGGGAGGCAGATACGCAGTATTTT
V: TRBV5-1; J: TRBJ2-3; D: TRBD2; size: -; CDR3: CASSVNGGSTDTQYF; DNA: TGCGCCAGCAGCGTAAACGGGGGGAGCACAGATACGCAGTATTTT
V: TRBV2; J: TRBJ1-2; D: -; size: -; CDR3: CASSTDRNYGYTF; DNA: TGTGCCAGCAGTACTGACAGAAACTATGGCTACACCTTC
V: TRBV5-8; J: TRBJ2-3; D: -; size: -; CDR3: CASSLGTNTDTQYF; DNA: TGTGCCAGCAGCTTAGGCACTAACACAGATACGCAGTATTTT
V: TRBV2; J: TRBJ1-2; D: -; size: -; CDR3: CASSGMLTGARGYTF; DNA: TGTGCCAGCAGTGGGATGTTGACAGGTGCTCGAGGCTACACCTTC
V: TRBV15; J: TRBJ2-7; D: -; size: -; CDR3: CATSREITGSHEQYF; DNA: TGTGCCACCAGCAGAGAAATCACAGGATCGCACGAGCAGTACTTC
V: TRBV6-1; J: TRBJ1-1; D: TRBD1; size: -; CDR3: CASSVGTGNLNTEAFF; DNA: TGTGCCAGCAGTGTTGGGACAGGGAACCTGAACACTGAAGCTTTCTTT
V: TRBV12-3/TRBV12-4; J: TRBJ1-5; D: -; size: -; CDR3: CASTLTRNQPQHF; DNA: TGTGCCAGCACCCTGACTAGAAATCAGCCCCAGCATTTT
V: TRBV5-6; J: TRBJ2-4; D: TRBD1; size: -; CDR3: CASSIRGLDIQYF; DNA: TGTGCCAGCAGCATAAGGGGGCTCGACATTCAGTACTTC
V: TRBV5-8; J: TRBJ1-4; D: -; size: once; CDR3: CASSFLLTPGNEKLFF; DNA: TGTGCCAGCAGCTTCCTCCTGACACCCGGTAATGAAAAACTGTTTTTT
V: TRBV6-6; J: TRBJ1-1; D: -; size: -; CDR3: CASGRANTEAFF; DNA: TGTGCCAGCGGGAGGGCGAACACTGAAGCTTTCTTT
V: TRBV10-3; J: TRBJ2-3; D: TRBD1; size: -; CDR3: CAISTDRGLTDTQYF; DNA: TGTGCCATCAGTACAGACAGGGGGCTTACAGATACGCAGTATTTT
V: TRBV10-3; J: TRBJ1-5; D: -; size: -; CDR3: CAISETAEPQHF; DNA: TGTGCCATCAGTGAGACAGCTGAGCCCCAGCATTTT
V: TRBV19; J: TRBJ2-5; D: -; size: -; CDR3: CASSIGGTQYF; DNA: TGTGCCAGTAGTATAGGCGGAACCCAGTACTTC
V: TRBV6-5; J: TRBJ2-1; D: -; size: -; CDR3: CASNWETSLNEQFF; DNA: TGTGCCAGCAACTGGGAGACCTCTTTGAATGAGCAGTTCTTC
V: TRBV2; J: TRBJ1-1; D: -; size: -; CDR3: CASRQWTVTNTEAFF; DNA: TGTGCCAGCAGGCAATGGACAGTGACGAACACTGAAGCTTTCTTT
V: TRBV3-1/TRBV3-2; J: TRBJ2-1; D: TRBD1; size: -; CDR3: CASSRQGYLNEQFF; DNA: TGTGCCAGCAGTCGACAGGGATATCTCAATGAGCAGTTCTTC
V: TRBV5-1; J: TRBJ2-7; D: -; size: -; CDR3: CASSLDGSQIIGYEQYF; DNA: TGCGCCAGCAGCCTGGACGGGAGTCAGATTATCGGCTACGAGCAGTACTTC
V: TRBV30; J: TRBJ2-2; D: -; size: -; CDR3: CAWSFDSTGELFF; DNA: TGTGCCTGGTCCTTTGACAGCACCGGGGAGCTGTTTTTT
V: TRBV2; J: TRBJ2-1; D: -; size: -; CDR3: CASRNTGLYNEQFF; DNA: TGTGCCAGCAGAAATACTGGACTCTACAATGAGCAGTTCTTC